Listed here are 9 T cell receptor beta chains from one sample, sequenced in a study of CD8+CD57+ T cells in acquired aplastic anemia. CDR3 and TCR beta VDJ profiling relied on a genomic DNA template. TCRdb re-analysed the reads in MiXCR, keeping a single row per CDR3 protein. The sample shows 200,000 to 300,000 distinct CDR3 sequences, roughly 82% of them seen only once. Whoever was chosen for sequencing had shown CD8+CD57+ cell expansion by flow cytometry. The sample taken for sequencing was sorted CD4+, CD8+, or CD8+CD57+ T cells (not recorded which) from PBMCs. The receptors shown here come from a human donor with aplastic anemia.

Written as DNA, the CDR3 is TGTGCCAGCAGCTTATGGTCTACCCAGGGTGAGACCCACCAGTACTTC. It translates to CASSLWSTQGETHQYF. The chain combines TRBV7-2 with TRBJ2-5; the D gene is possibly TRBD1 (5 bases). The CDR3 has 16 residues. The V end was cut by 2 bases, the J end by 10 bases, with 23 bases between. CDR1 and CDR2 from the germline V gene are SGHTA and FQGNSA. Full variable domain (outside the CDR3, taken from reference TRBV7-2 and TRBJ2-5): GAGVSQSPSNKVTEKGKDVELRCDPISGHTALYWYRQSLGQGLEFLIYFQGNSAPDKSGLPSDRFSAERTGGSVSTLTIQRTQQEDSAVYLCASSLWSTQGETHQYFGPGTRLLVL.

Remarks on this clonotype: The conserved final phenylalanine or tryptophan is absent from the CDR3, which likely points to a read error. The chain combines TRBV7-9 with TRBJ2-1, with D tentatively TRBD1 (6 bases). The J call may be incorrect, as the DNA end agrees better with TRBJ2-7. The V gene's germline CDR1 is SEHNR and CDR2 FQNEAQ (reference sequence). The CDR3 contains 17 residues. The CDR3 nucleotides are TGTGCCAGTAGCATAGATGAACTGGACAGTTCCTCCGACGAGCAGTACCTC. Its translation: CASSIDELDSSSDEQYL.

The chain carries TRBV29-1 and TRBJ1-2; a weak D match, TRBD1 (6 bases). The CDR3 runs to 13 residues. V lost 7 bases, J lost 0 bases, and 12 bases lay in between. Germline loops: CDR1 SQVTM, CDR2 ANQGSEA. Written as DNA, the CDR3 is TGCAGCGCCGCGGGGGCAGCTAACTATGGCTACACCTTC. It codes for CSAAGAANYGYTF.

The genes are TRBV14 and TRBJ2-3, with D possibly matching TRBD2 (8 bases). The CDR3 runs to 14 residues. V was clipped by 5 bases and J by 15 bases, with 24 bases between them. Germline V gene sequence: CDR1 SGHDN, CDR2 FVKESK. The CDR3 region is CASSLAGQRDTGYF. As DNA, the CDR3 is TGTGCCAGCAGCTTAGCGGGACAGCGGGACACGGGCTATTTT. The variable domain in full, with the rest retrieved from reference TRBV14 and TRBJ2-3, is EAGVTQFPSHSVIEKGQTVTLRCDPISGHDNLYWYRRVMGKEIKFLLHFVKESKQDESGMPNNRFLAERTGGTYSTLKVQPAELEDSGVYFCASSLAGQRDTGYFGPGTRLTVL.

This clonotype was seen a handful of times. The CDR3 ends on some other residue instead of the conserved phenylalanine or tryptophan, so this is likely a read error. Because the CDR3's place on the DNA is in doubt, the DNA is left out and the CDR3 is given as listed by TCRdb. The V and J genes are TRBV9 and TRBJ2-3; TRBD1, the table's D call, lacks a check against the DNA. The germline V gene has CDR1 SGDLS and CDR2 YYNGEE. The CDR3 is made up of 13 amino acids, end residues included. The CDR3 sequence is CASGEAGTIQYFV.

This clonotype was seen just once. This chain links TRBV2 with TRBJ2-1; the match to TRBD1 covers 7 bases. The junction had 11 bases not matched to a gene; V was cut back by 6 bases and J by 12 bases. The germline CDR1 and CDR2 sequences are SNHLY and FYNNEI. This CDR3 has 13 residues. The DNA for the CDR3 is TGTGCCAGCAGCCTGAGCAGGGACAGCCTGCAGTTCTTC. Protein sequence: CASSLSRDSLQFF.

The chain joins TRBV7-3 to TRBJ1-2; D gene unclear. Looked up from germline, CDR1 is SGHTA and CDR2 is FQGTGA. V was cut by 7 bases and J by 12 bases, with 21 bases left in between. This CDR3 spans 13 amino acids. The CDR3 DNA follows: TGTGCCAGCATTGACGGCAAGGGTCCTGCCCACACCTTC. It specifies CASIDGKGPAHTF.

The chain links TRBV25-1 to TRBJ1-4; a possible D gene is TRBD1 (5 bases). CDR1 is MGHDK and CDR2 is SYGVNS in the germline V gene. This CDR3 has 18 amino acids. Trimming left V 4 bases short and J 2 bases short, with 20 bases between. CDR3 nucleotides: TGTGCCAGCAGTGGTTTAACGACAGACGGATTTACTAATGAAAAACTGTTTTTT. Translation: CASSGLTTDGFTNEKLFF.

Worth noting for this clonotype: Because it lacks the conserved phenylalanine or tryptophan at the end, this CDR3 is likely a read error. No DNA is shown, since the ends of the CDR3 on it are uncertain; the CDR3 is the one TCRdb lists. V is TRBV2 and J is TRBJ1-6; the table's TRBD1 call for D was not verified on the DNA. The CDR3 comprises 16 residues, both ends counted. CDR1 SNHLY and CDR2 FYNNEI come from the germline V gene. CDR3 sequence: CASGDEGTYTQYFGPG.